The 22 T cell receptor beta chains presented below share a single source sample, sequenced in a study of T cells after posttransplantation cyclophosphamide. Measured with immunoSEQ multiplex PCR; TCRdb has only the in-frame clones, and not every one. Of 9,000 to 13,000 clones listed, over 80% are singletons. Treatment was busulfan-fludarabine conditioning, a marrow graft, and cyclophosphamide on days +3 and +4. The sample in question was PBMCs, obtained 1755 days after allogeneic stem cell transplant with posttransplant cyclophosphamide. The receptors were gathered from a female patient aged 45 to 65 who received an allogeneic stem cell transplant from a related donor, was CMV-positive, and had no GVHD. Some T cells may be transferred from the graft donor.

V is TRBV2 and J is TRBJ2-5; possible D gene TRBD1, 6 bases. V was trimmed by 0 bases and J by 5 bases, leaving 13 bases between them. CDR1 and CDR2 (germline): SNHLY, FYNNEI. The CDR3 covers 15 residues. As DNA, the CDR3 is TGTGCCAGCAGTGAAGCATCGGGGCAGGGGGAGACCCAGTACTTC. It yields the protein CASSEASGQGETQYF.

This chain uses TRBV7-2 with TRBJ2-1; 7 nucleotides agree with TRBD2. The CDR3 is 15 amino acids. Germline CDR1 and CDR2: SGHTA and FQGNSA. V gave up 0 bases and J gave up 7 bases; unmatched junction bases: 6. The CDR3 DNA reads TGTGCCAGCAGCTTAGCGGGAGGGCCGGGTAATGAGCAGTTCTTC. Translating gives CASSLAGGPGNEQFF.

The chain couples TRBV5-6 to TRBJ2-1; 13 bases are a match to TRBD2. Germline loops: CDR1 SGHDT, CDR2 YYEEEE. This CDR3 is built from 17 residues. Trimming removed 7 bases from V and 7 bases from J; junction bases left unmatched: 14. The CDR3 sequence is CASWGLAGTAERNEQFF. The CDR3 DNA follows: TGTGCCAGCTGGGGACTAGCGGGAACTGCAGAGAGAAATGAGCAGTTCTTC.

This chain links TRBV7-9 with TRBJ2-7; 7 bases match TRBD2. Germline V gives CDR1 SEHNR, CDR2 FQNEAQ (reference sequence). This CDR3 spans 14 amino acids. With V trimmed by 6 bases and J by 9 bases, 14 bases remained unmatched. CDR3 in amino acids: CASRPTGTTSGQYF. In DNA, the CDR3 is TGTGCCAGCAGACCCACCGGGACTACGTCCGGGCAGTACTTC. Filled out from reference TRBV7-9 and TRBJ2-7, the complete variable domain reads DTGVSQNPRHKITKRGQNVTFRCDPISEHNRLYWYRQTLGQGPEFLTYFQNEAQLEKSRLLSDRFSAERPKGSFSTLEIQRTEQGDSAMYLCASRPTGTTSGQYFGPGTRLTVT.

This chain uses TRBV7-6 with TRBJ2-5; D gene ambiguous. CDR3 length equals 13 residues. The germline CDR1 and CDR2 sequences are SGHVS and FNYEAQ. Between the trimmed V and J ends, which lost 3 bases and 2 bases, there was a span of 7 bases. The CDR3 here is CASSLTLQETQYF. The CDR3 DNA reads TGTGCCAGCAGCTTGACACTGCAAGAGACCCAGTACTTC.

The V call is TRBV15, the J call TRBJ1-1; 7 bases are a match to TRBD1. CDR1 and CDR2 from the germline V gene are LNHNV and YYDKDF (reference sequence). The V and J ends lost 10 bases and 6 bases, in that order; junction bases with no gene match: 14. The CDR3 contains 14 residues. The CDR3 DNA is TGTGCCATTAGAACAGGGGAAAGGGGCGCTGAAGCTTTCTTT. Its translation: CAIRTGERGAEAFF.

CDR3 in DNA: TGTGCCAGCGGTGGGTCTACAGGGAACACTGAAGCTTTCTTT. It yields the protein CASGGSTGNTEAFF. This sequence joins TRBV6-5 and TRBJ1-1; TRBD1 might be the D (5 bases). Germline V lookup: CDR1 MNHEY, CDR2 SVGAGI. CDR3 length equals 14 residues. V was clipped by 8 bases and J by 1 base, with 14 bases between them.

The chain joins TRBV11-3 to TRBJ2-2; tentatively, D is TRBD2 (5 bases). Per the germline V gene, CDR1 is SGHNT and CDR2 is YENEEA. The CDR3 runs to 15 residues. Deletions cut 1 base from V and 5 bases from J, with 11 bases between. CDR3 in amino acids: CASSLGGRRTGELFF. The CDR3 nucleotides are TGTGCCAGCAGCTTAGGAGGGCGAAGAACCGGGGAGCTGTTTTTT.

This sequence joins TRBV9 and TRBJ1-1, with unresolved D. Per the germline V gene, CDR1 is SGDLS and CDR2 is YYNGEE. Trimming removed 3 bases at V and 4 bases at J, with 10 bases between. The CDR3 is 13 residues long. DNA of the CDR3: TGTGCCAGCAGCGCAAACGGAGGCACTGAAGCTTTCTTT. Encoded protein: CASSANGGTEAFF.

The chain couples TRBV6-6 to TRBJ1-3; 9 bases fit TRBD1. V was clipped by 6 bases and J by 5 bases; unmatched bases: 5. CDR1 MNHNY and CDR2 SVGAGI come from the germline V gene (reference sequence). The CDR3 runs to 14 residues. The CDR3 here is CASSMDRGRNTIYF. The CDR3 nucleotides read TGTGCCAGCAGCATGGACAGGGGTCGAAACACCATATATTTT.

The rearrangement uses TRBV5-1 and TRBJ2-5; 10 bases agree with TRBD2. V dropped 0 bases and J dropped 2; count of bases not matched to a gene: 7. Germline V lookup: CDR1 SGHRS, CDR2 YFSETQ. The CDR3 has 17 amino acids. CDR3 residues: CASSLVLAGGLQETQYF. DNA of the CDR3: TGCGCCAGCAGCTTGGTATTAGCGGGAGGCCTACAAGAGACCCAGTACTTC.

CDR3 DNA: TGTGCCAGCAGCTTAATAGCGGCGCTACAAGAGACCCAGTACTTC. Protein sequence: CASSLIAALQETQYF. This rearrangement joins TRBV7-2 to TRBJ2-5, with a tentative D call TRBD2 (6 bases). V lost 2 bases, J lost 2 bases, and 12 bases lay in between. The CDR3 loop spans 15 amino acids. Germline V lookup: CDR1 SGHTA, CDR2 FQGNSA.

As concerns this clone: Its ends do not fully match the called genes, so a read error is possible. The genes are TRBV4-3 and TRBJ2-3, with a tentative D call TRBD2 (6 bases). Germline CDR1 LGHNA, CDR2 YSLEER. This CDR3 has 15 amino acids. CDR3: CASSQETSPQTTQYF. The CDR3 region has the DNA TGCGCCAGCAGTCAAGAGACTAGTCCTCAAACTACGCAGTATTTT.

This chain uses TRBV6-5 with TRBJ1-1; D possibly corresponds to TRBD1 (5 bases). This CDR3 contains 16 residues. Looked up from germline, CDR1 is MNHEY and CDR2 is SVGAGI. The ends were cut back, 0 bases at V and 0 bases at J, with 11 bases in the middle. CDR3 amino acids: CASSYSKGRMNTEAFF. The CDR3 coding sequence is TGTGCCAGCAGTTACTCGAAGGGGCGGATGAACACTGAAGCTTTCTTT.

The chain employs TRBV11-2 and TRBJ2-1; no clear D. This CDR3 comprises 17 residues. V lost 1 base and J lost 0, with 13 bases in between. Germline CDR1 SGHAT, CDR2 FQNNGV. This CDR3 reads CASSLGISPISYNEQFF. As DNA, the CDR3 is TGTGCCAGCAGCTTAGGCATTAGCCCAATCTCCTACAATGAGCAGTTCTTC.

The rearrangement uses TRBV2 and TRBJ1-5; 8 bases fit TRBD1. CDR3 size: 15 residues. V trimming: 6 bases; J trimming: 2 bases; junction bases outside the gene matches: 6. Germline loops: CDR1 SNHLY, CDR2 FYNNEI. CDR3 loop: CASSDMTGGNQPQHF. CDR3 in DNA: TGTGCCAGCAGCGATATGACAGGGGGCAATCAGCCCCAGCATTTT.

This clone was seen only once. The chain combines TRBV4-3 with TRBJ2-1, with a possible D match to TRBD2 (6 bases). The CDR3 runs to 20 residues. Per the germline V gene, CDR1 is LGHNA and CDR2 is YSLEER. The V end lost 4 bases, the J end lost 3 bases, and 28 bases lay between the germline ends. CDR3 DNA: TGCGCCAGCAGCCTTCTACGAATTACGGGAGACGCAACCATCTACAATGAGCAGTTCTTC. This encodes CASSLLRITGDATIYNEQFF.

The chain combines TRBV9 with TRBJ2-4; 7 bases align to TRBD2. The CDR3 spans 15 residues. With 7 bases clipped from V and 0 bases from J, the junction kept 7 bases outside the gene matches. Germline V lookup: CDR1 SGDLS, CDR2 YYNGEE. The CDR3 region has the DNA TGTGCCAGCGGAGTGGGGGGGGGAGCCAAAAACATTCAGTACTTC. Amino acids: CASGVGGGAKNIQYF.

This sequence joins TRBV5-8 and TRBJ2-2, with 7 positions matching TRBD2. The V gene's germline CDR1 is SGHTS and CDR2 YDEGEE. After removal of 0 bases from V and 6 bases from J, the junction contained 5 bases not matched to a gene. This CDR3 region has 15 residues. The CDR3 nucleotides read TGTGCCAGCAGCTTGGATGGGAGGGCCTCCGGGGAGCTGTTTTTT. Its translation is CASSLDGRASGELFF.

This rearrangement joins TRBV9 to TRBJ2-2, with 10 bases identical to TRBD2. This CDR3 contains 14 residues. CDR1 SGDLS and CDR2 YYNGEE come from the germline V gene. V lost 1 base and J lost 7; bases outside the gene matches: 1. The CDR3 is CASSVLAGVGELFF. CDR3 DNA: TGTGCCAGCAGCGTACTAGCGGGAGTCGGGGAGCTGTTTTTT.

This sequence joins TRBV15 and TRBJ2-2, with TRBD2 as a possible D gene (5 bases). This CDR3 comprises 17 residues. CDR1 is LNHNV, CDR2 YYDKDF, per germline (reference sequence). Trimming removed 0 bases from V and 4 bases from J, with 15 bases in between. CDR3 residues: CATSRDKDWGITGELFF. The CDR3, as DNA: TGTGCCACCAGCAGAGACAAGGACTGGGGTATCACCGGGGAGCTGTTTTTT.

This clone was counted only a few times. The chain is built from TRBV28 and TRBJ1-5; D is undetermined. The CDR3 consists of 17 residues. Germline values: CDR1 MDHEN, CDR2 SYDVKM. V lost 2 bases and J lost 3, with 17 bases in between. The CDR3 DNA sequence: TGTGCCAGCAGTTTACCTATCTCCGAGGCCTTCAATCAGCCCCAGCATTTT. It encodes CASSLPISEAFNQPQHF.